The table lists the clone carrying this T cell receptor beta chain with many counts. These data originate in a study of human T cells and chemical hapten exposure. This CDR3 comprises 16 residues. Germline CDR1 and CDR2: KGHSH and LQKENI. Germline trimming cut 3 bases from V and 7 bases from J; bases unmatched to any gene: 12. Time point in this sample: pre-sensitization, week 0. The treatment denotes: therapeutic diphenylcyclopropenone sensitization with weekly scalp DPC. Library construction involved attaching unique molecular identifiers to individual cDNA molecules, which allowed quantitative, reproducible TCR counting. TCRdb processed the RACE reads anew with MiXCR; each CDR3 protein has one entry. In the table there are 30,000 to 40,000 distinct CDR3 sequences, 7.6% of which are singletons.

The rearrangement uses TRBV18 and TRBJ2-5; 9 nucleotides agree with TRBD2. The sequencing used whole blood, collected in connection with sensitization to the hapten diphenylcyclopropenone (DPC). The source is a woman aged 45-60 years with alopecia areata. Some clones in this sample may be carry-over from other donors' samples. The CDR3 spells CASSPTVAGGARTQYF. DNA of the CDR3: TGTGCCAGCTCACCCACGGTGGCGGGAGGGGCCCGGACCCAGTACTTC.